A single sample is the source of the 23 T cell receptor beta chains below, sequenced in a study of cytotoxic CD8 clonotypes in ibrutinib-treated CLL. The protocol was immunoSEQ multiplex PCR, while the TCRdb copy is restricted to in-frame clones and leaves out a portion. The sample includes some 76,000 clones, approximately 87% seen only once; the top ten take about 38%. This specimen consisted of PBMCs, obtained after 24 months of ibrutinib treatment. All receptors come from a human donor with chronic lymphocytic leukemia.

V and J are TRBV7-9 and TRBJ2-1, with a tentative D call TRBD1 (6 bases). Germline V gene lookup returns CDR1 SEHNR and CDR2 FQNEAQ (reference sequence). This CDR3 comprises 15 residues. V lost 7 bases, J lost 8 bases, and 21 bases lay in between. CDR3: CASMSGQGLFYEQFF. The CDR3 region has the DNA TGTGCCAGCATGTCGGGGCAGGGGTTGTTCTATGAGCAGTTCTTC.

The V call is TRBV18, the J call TRBJ1-5, with TRBD1 matching 8 bases. V lost 0 bases to trimming and J lost 7 bases; unmatched junction nucleotides: 5. The CDR3 contains 15 residues. CDR1 KGHSH and CDR2 LQKENI come from the germline V gene. The CDR3 region has the DNA TGTGCCAGCTCACCACCGGACAGGGTTGGGCAGCCCCAGCATTTT. Protein: CASSPPDRVGQPQHF.

The chain combines TRBV6-5 with TRBJ1-6; D call uncertain. Deletions cut 7 bases from V and 5 bases from J, with 12 bases between. Germline CDR1 reads MNHEY; CDR2 reads SVGAGI. The CDR3 contains 14 residues. The CDR3 coding sequence is TGTGCCAGCATGGGCGGAATAAATAATTCACCCCTCCACTTT. This translates into CASMGGINNSPLHF.

Turning to this clone: The same CDR3 can be traced to other DNA sequences in this sample. This chain connects TRBV6-6 to TRBJ2-7, with TRBD1 identical over 9 bases. This CDR3 is 14 amino acids long. Looked up from germline, CDR1 is MNHNY and CDR2 is SVGAGI (reference sequence). Trimming at V came to 0 bases and at J to 3 bases, leaving 0 bases not matched to a gene. The CDR3 DNA reads TGTGCCAGCAGTTACTCGACAGGGGGCTACGAGCAGTACTTC. Its translation is CASSYSTGGYEQYF.

V is TRBV6-4 and J is TRBJ1-5; D ambiguous. V was shortened by 4 bases and J by 6 bases, with 10 bases between the two germline ends. Germline CDR1 and CDR2: MRHNA and SNTAGT. The CDR3 extends over 13 amino acids. The CDR3 spells CASSAFMGQPQHF. The CDR3 DNA follows: TGTGCCAGCAGTGCGTTCATGGGTCAGCCCCAGCATTTT.

The chain couples TRBV19 to TRBJ1-1, with a tentative D call TRBD1 (6 bases). From germline, CDR1 is LNHDA and CDR2 SQIVND (reference sequence). The length of the CDR3 is 16 residues. V was trimmed by 5 bases and J by 2 bases, leaving 18 bases between them. Here the CDR3 reads CASSLQQGRVNTEAFF. In nucleotides, the CDR3 is TGTGCCAGTAGTCTACAACAGGGACGGGTCAACACTGAAGCTTTCTTT.

CDR3 DNA sequence: TGTGCCAGCAGCTTCAGGTCGGGAGGGAACACCGGGGAGCTGTTTTTT. Its protein product is CASSFRSGGNTGELFF. The genes are TRBV7-9 and TRBJ2-2; 7 nucleotides match TRBD2. In germline, CDR1 is SEHNR, CDR2 FQNEAQ (reference sequence). This CDR3 comprises 16 residues. J lost 1 base, V lost 3 bases, and 5 bases had no gene match.

A few counts support this clone. The CDR3 nucleotides read TGTGCCAGTAGTATAGTTGGGAGTGAAGCTTTCTTT. Translating gives CASSIVGSEAFF. The chain uses TRBV19 and TRBJ1-1, with D hard to call. Germline loops: CDR1 LNHDA, CDR2 SQIVND (reference sequence). V was shortened by 1 base and J by 7 bases, with 7 bases between the two germline ends. CDR3 size: 12 residues.

The rearrangement uses TRBV11-2 and TRBJ2-7; tentatively, D is TRBD1 (5 bases). V was pared by 4 bases and J by 6 bases, with 13 bases between. Per germline, CDR1 SGHAT and CDR2 FQNNGV. This CDR3 has 13 residues. CDR3 sequence: CASSSQASSEQYF. In nucleotides, the CDR3 is TGTGCCAGCAGCTCACAGGCGTCGAGCGAGCAGTACTTC. The complete variable domain, with remaining parts taken from reference TRBV11-2 and TRBJ2-7, reads EAGVAQSPRYKIIEKRQSVAFWCNPISGHATLYWYQQILGQGPKLLIQFQNNGVVDDSQLPKDRFSAERLKGVDSTLKIQPAKLEDSAVYLCASSSQASSEQYFGPGTRLTVT.

The chain employs TRBV5-4 and TRBJ1-4; perhaps TRBD1 as D (5 bases). Germline loops: CDR1 SGHNT, CDR2 YYREEE (reference sequence). The CDR3 length is 14 residues. Between the trimmed V and J ends, which lost 3 bases and 8 bases, there was a span of 14 bases. The CDR3 nucleotides read TGTGCCAGCAGCTCGACTGGGGGAGGCGAAAAACTGTTTTTT. Amino acids: CASSSTGGGEKLFF. Looking up the rest from reference TRBV5-4 and TRBJ1-4 gives the full variable domain: ETGVTQSPTHLIKTRGQQVTLRCSSQSGHNTVSWYQQALGQGPQFIFQYYREEENGRGNFPPRFSGLQFPNYSSELNVNALELDDSALYLCASSSTGGGEKLFFGSGTQLSVL.

The chain combines TRBV28 with TRBJ2-7, with 9 bases fitting TRBD2. V lost 7 bases to trimming and J lost 4 bases; unmatched junction nucleotides: 23. The CDR3 is 19 amino acids. In germline, CDR1 is MDHEN, CDR2 SYDVKM. The CDR3 here is CASNTRRAPSGKNLYEQYF. CDR3 coding DNA: TGTGCCAGCAACACTCGGCGGGCCCCTAGCGGGAAGAACTTGTACGAGCAGTACTTC.

This clone came up a few times. The rearrangement links TRBV29-1 to TRBJ1-1; TRBD1 matches at 7 bases. Trimming cost V 6 bases and J 3 bases; bases outside gene matches: 7. CDR3 length: 13 residues. Germline V gene data show CDR1 as SQVTM and CDR2 as ANQGSEA. CDR3 coding DNA: TGCAGCGTGGCGACAGGGATGGACACTGAAGCTTTCTTT. Translation gives CSVATGMDTEAFF.

This clone showed up just once. The rearrangement links TRBV19 to TRBJ1-1; D is possibly TRBD1 (5 bases). CDR1 LNHDA and CDR2 SQIVND come from the germline V gene (reference sequence). This CDR3 has 12 residues. Trimming stripped 7 bases from V and 9 bases from J, with 15 bases between. CDR3 amino acids: CASTRTGTKAFF. In DNA, the CDR3 is TGTGCCAGTACCCGGACCGGGACCAAAGCTTTCTTT. Full variable domain (outside the CDR3, taken from reference TRBV19 and TRBJ1-1): DGGITQSPKYLFRKEGQNVTLSCEQNLNHDAMYWYRQDPGQGLRLIYYSQIVNDFQKGDIAEGYSVSREKKESFPLTVTSAQKNPTAFYLCASTRTGTKAFFGQGTRLTVV.

The chain employs TRBV5-6 and TRBJ1-5; 8 bases agree with TRBD1. The ends lost 0 bases at V and 11 bases at J; junction bases unmatched: 4. This CDR3 spans 13 amino acids. The germline CDR1 and CDR2 sequences are SGHDT and YYEEEE. CDR3 region: CASSLGQGLTQHF. In DNA form, the CDR3 reads TGTGCCAGCAGCTTGGGACAGGGGTTGACCCAGCATTTT. The variable domain in full, with the rest retrieved from reference TRBV5-6 and TRBJ1-5, is DAGVTQSPTHLIKTRGQQVTLRCSPKSGHDTVSWYQQALGQGPQFIFQYYEEEERQRGNFPDRFSGHQFPNYSSELNVNALLLGDSALYLCASSLGQGLTQHFGDGTRLSIL.

The chain uses TRBV5-6 and TRBJ2-5; 8 nucleotides match TRBD1. V gave up 0 bases and J gave up 4 bases; unmatched junction bases: 2. The CDR3 covers 14 residues. Germline CDR1 SGHDT, CDR2 YYEEEE. The CDR3 reads CASSLEDRAETQYF. CDR3 bases: TGTGCCAGCAGCTTGGAGGACAGGGCAGAGACCCAGTACTTC. Full variable domain (remainder filled in from reference TRBV5-6 and TRBJ2-5): DAGVTQSPTHLIKTRGQQVTLRCSPKSGHDTVSWYQQALGQGPQFIFQYYEEEERQRGNFPDRFSGHQFPNYSSELNVNALLLGDSALYLCASSLEDRAETQYFGPGTRLLVL.

This sequence joins TRBV5-6 and TRBJ2-2; TRBD1 aligns across 8 bases. V shed 3 bases and J 4 bases; nucleotides not matched to a gene: 8. The length of the CDR3 is 16 residues. The germline V gene has CDR1 SGHDT and CDR2 YYEEEE. The CDR3 DNA sequence: TGTGCCAGCAGCTACTCCGGGACAGGTGCCACCGGGGAGCTGTTTTTT. This codes for CASSYSGTGATGELFF.

The chain combines TRBV5-1 with TRBJ2-5; the D is unclear. The germline CDR1 and CDR2 sequences are SGHRS and YFSETQ. This CDR3 comprises 12 residues. Trimming shortened V by 4 bases and J by 2 bases, and 6 bases separated the two germline ends. In DNA, the CDR3 is TGCGCCAGCAGCCTCCGGCAAGAGACCCAGTACTTC. This gives the protein CASSLRQETQYF.

The V and J genes are TRBV9 and TRBJ2-1, with D perhaps matching TRBD2 (5 bases). This CDR3 comprises 16 residues. CDR1 is SGDLS, CDR2 YYNGEE, per germline. Trimming left V 5 bases short and J 8 bases short, with 23 bases between. The CDR3, as DNA: TGTGCCAGCAGACCAGGAACCGGGCCTGGAGGCCATGAGCAGTTCTTC. It encodes CASRPGTGPGGHEQFF.

A remark on this clone: This sample also contains other DNA sequences that code for the same CDR3. The V gene is TRBV29-1, the J gene TRBJ2-7, with 7 bases fitting TRBD1. From germline, CDR1 is SQVTM and CDR2 ANQGSEA. This CDR3 is built from 12 residues. V trimming: 1 base; J trimming: 3 bases; junction bases outside the gene matches: 0. DNA of the CDR3: TGCAGCGTTGAAGGACAGGGCTACGAGCAGTACTTC. This gives the protein CSVEGQGYEQYF.

This sequence joins TRBV4-1 and TRBJ1-3; D is uncertain. The end of the DNA fits TRBJ2-2 better, so the J call may be wrong. The germline V gene has CDR1 MGHRA and CDR2 YSYEKL. There are 14 residues in the CDR3. The CDR3 here is CASSQDRRTGELFF. CDR3 bases: TGCGCCAGCAGCCAAGACCGACGGACCGGGGAGCTGTTTTTT.

This clone was recorded once. CDR3 sequence reads: CSVGLGETQYF. In DNA, the CDR3 is TGCAGCGTTGGTCTGGGGGAGACCCAGTACTTC. The rearrangement joins TRBV29-1 to TRBJ2-5; unclear D gene. The germline V and J ends were trimmed by 4 bases and 5 bases, with 8 bases remaining between them. Germline loops: CDR1 SQVTM, CDR2 ANQGSEA. The CDR3 loop spans 11 amino acids.

The genes are TRBV5-1 and TRBJ2-1, with 12 bases matching TRBD2. The J segment lost 8 bases and the V segment lost 0 bases, leaving 6 bases of the junction unmatched. The germline gives CDR1 SGHRS, CDR2 YFSETQ. The CDR3 runs to 16 residues. The CDR3 DNA reads as TGCGCCAGCAGCTTGGGGACTAGCGGGATTGGTTATGAGCAGTTCTTC. This codes for CASSLGTSGIGYEQFF.

V and J are TRBV6-1 and TRBJ2-1; TRBD2 agrees at 7 bases. Germline CDR1 MNHNS, CDR2 SASEGT. J lost 8 bases, V lost 2 bases, and 12 bases had no gene match. The CDR3 length is 16 residues. The DNA for the CDR3 is TGTGCCAGCAGTGAACCCTTAGCGTCGGGGGGTCATGAGCAGTTCTTC. It encodes CASSEPLASGGHEQFF.